This T cell receptor (beta chain) was found in a study of CD8 T cells in Susac syndrome. The length of the CDR3 is 19 residues. V was clipped by 1 base and J by 7 bases; unmatched bases: 14. CDR1 is SGHTA, CDR2 FQGNSA, per germline. This clonotype has only a few counts. RNA was extracted with the RNeasy kit, and a quantity of about 0.45 to 1 ug was reverse transcribed using random hexamers. TCRdb recomputed calls from the immunoSEQ multiplex PCR reads with MiXCR, one row per CDR3 protein. The sample holds hundreds of thousands of distinct CDR3 sequences, 75% to 85% seen once. This sequence originates from a human donor with multiple sclerosis. The sample consisted of CD8+ T cells from PBMCs. The V call is TRBV7-2, the J call TRBJ2-1; 12 nucleotides agree with TRBD2. CDR3: CASSLVRMGLAGSMNEQFF. The CDR3 bases are TGTGCCAGCAGCTTAGTGCGAATGGGACTAGCGGGTAGTATGAATGAGCAGTTCTTC.